This is a list of T cell receptor beta chains from one sample in a study of blood T cells in healthy people across ages. TCRdb reprocessed the 5' RACE reads with MiXCR, giving one entry per CDR3 protein. The table has 450,000 to 600,000 distinct CDR3 sequences, about 27% seen once. This sample was shared with a second study, whose subject was T cells of mothers and their children.

The material sequenced was blood. The receptors here all came from a boy under 10 years old in good health. Each CDR3 is given with its conserved first and last residue.

V gene,CDR3 protein
TRBV4-3,CASSPTEGAGGFYEQYF
TRBV5-1,CASSSPGGSASSYNEQFF
TRBV6-1,CASSRDGSFYGYTF
TRBV7-9,CASSLGRQRSYEQYF
TRBV5-1,CASSLRTSGYTGELFF
TRBV2,CASSANRAQETQYF
TRBV20-1,CSARGFGTGVLLGNTIYF
TRBV11-2,CASSPGLPWGTEAFF
TRBV3-1,CASRHQGDTEAFF
TRBV2,CASSGLAWEQFF
TRBV5-6,CASSPSPYRGLTYGYTF
TRBV28,CASSLSSSQDTQYF
TRBV4-2,CASSQDRQETYEQYF